Following are 4 T cell receptor beta chains from one sample sequenced in a study of identical twins. TCRdb passed the 5' RACE reads through MiXCR, listing each CDR3 protein once. The sample lists some 660,000 distinct CDR3 sequences, 8% to 9% occurring once. These data were also reused for a study on yellow fever vaccine responses in identical twins.

The material sequenced was PBMCs. These TCRs come from a woman between 18 and 30 years old in good health.

In this sample, this clonotype turned up a few times. This rearrangement joins TRBV4-2 to TRBJ2-1; D may be TRBD2 (5 bases). The CDR3 length is 17 residues. V was pared by 3 bases and J by 7 bases, with 22 bases between. The germline V gene has CDR1 LGHNA and CDR2 YNFKEQ. CDR3 amino acids: CASSQETLAESGNEQFF. CDR3 DNA: TGTGCCAGCAGCCAGGAGACTCTAGCCGAGTCTGGGAATGAGCAGTTCTTC.

This clonotype was seen repeatedly, ten times or more. Written as DNA, the CDR3 is TGTGCCAGCAGCTATACTGGGACCTACAATGAGCAGTTCTTC. This sequence encodes CASSYTGTYNEQFF. The genes are TRBV12-3 or TRBV12-4 and TRBJ2-1; the D is unclear. V shed 6 bases and J shed 2 bases, with 11 bases lying between them. CDR3 length: 14 amino acids.

This clonotype was picked up many times. One end of the junction fails to match germline, which may point to a read error. V gene TRBV20-1 combines with J gene TRBJ2-4, with TRBD2 matching over 9 bases. The CDR3 contains 17 residues. From germline, CDR1 is DFQATT and CDR2 SNEGSKA (reference sequence). The CDR3: CSVRRLAGPLAKNIQYF. CDR3 bases: TGCAGTGTTAGACGCCTAGCGGGACCGCTAGCCAAAAACATTCAGTACTTC.

The V and J genes are TRBV11-2 and TRBJ2-3; 7 positions agree with TRBD2. Germline V lookup: CDR1 SGHAT, CDR2 FQNNGV. The CDR3 covers 12 residues. J lost 6 bases, V lost 5 bases, and 2 bases had no gene match. CDR3 nucleotides: TGTGCCAGCAGCCGGGGGGACGATACGCAGTATTTT. Amino acid sequence: CASSRGDDTQYF.